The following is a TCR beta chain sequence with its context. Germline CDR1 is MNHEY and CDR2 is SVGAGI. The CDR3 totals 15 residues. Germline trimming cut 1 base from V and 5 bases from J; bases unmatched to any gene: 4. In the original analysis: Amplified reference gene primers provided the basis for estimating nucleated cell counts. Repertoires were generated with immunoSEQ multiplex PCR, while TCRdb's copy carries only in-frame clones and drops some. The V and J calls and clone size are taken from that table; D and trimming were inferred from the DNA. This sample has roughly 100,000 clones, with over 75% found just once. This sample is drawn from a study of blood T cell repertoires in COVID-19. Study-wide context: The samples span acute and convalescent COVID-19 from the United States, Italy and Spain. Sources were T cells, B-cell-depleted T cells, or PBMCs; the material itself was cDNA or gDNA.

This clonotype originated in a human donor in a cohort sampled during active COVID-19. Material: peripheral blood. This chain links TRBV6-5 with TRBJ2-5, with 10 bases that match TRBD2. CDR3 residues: CASSYYGAGGETQYF. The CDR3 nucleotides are TGTGCCAGCAGTTACTATGGAGCGGGGGGGGAGACCCAGTACTTC.